The table lists the clone carrying this T cell receptor beta chain with a few counts. No antigen is known for it. The data originate from a study of cytomegalovirus exposure and HLA in healthy donors. Background on the study: Within an early data release were about 85 million unique TCRs drawn from HLA-typed donors. Study results and caveats: Many donors shared some public TCRs, even though most TCR sequences were rare. A few CMV-associated chains were confirmed in vitro to be specific for CMV antigens.

The CDR3 is made up of 15 amino acids. The germline V gene encodes CDR1 SGHKS and CDR2 YYEKEE (reference sequence). Between the trimmed V and J ends, which lost 0 bases and 5 bases, there was a span of 14 bases. Amplification used 60 Vbeta primers and 13 Jbeta primers. TCRdb keeps only in-frame clones here, not all; method: immunoSEQ multiplex PCR. This sample carries under 100,000 clones, more than 60% of them seen once, and the ten largest clones take about 2%. The chain couples TRBV5-5 to TRBJ1-1, with a tentative D call TRBD1 (5 bases). Sequencing was carried out using PBMCs. This sequence originates from a boy aged 5-17 years in good health and CMV-seronegative. For the CDR3, the DNA is TGTGCCAGCAGCTTGGGAGCCCAGGGAAATACTGAAGCTTTCTTT. Its translation: CASSLGAQGNTEAFF.